These T cell receptor beta chains were read from a single sample in a study of T cells in narcolepsy. The assay was immunoSEQ multiplex PCR, and TCRdb's table has in-frame clones only and misses some. The repertoire holds some 25,000 clones, 85% seen once, with about 10% in the top ten. Input material: memory (CD45RA-) CD4+ T cells from blood. These TCRs come from a human donor in good health. CDR3s include the opening cysteine and the closing phenylalanine or tryptophan. D genes are given only for firm matches. Not every row has a clone size; where given, it reads once, few, many or a size class.

>NA|NA|TRBV6-1|TRBJ1-4
CASSVASHNEKLFF
TGTGCCAGCAGTGTCGCCAGCCATAATGAAAAACTGTTTTTT
>NA|NA|TRBV11-2|TRBJ2-2
CASSLVGGRVNTGELFF
TGTGCCAGCAGCTTAGTAGGGGGGAGGGTGAACACCGGGGAGCTGTTTTTT
>NA|TRBD2|TRBV5-1|TRBJ2-5
CASFGRAEETQYF
TGCGCCAGCTTCGGGAGGGCTGAAGAGACCCAGTACTTC
>NA|TRBD2|TRBV6-1|TRBJ2-3
CASSPTSGPLDTQYF
TGTGCCAGCAGCCCGACTAGCGGCCCTCTGGATACGCAGTATTTT
>NA|NA|TRBV19|TRBJ2-5
CASSPGQTETQYF
TGTGCCAGTAGTCCCGGACAGACGGAGACCCAGTACTTC
>NA|NA|TRBV19|TRBJ2-1
CASSVQGHPVEQFF
TGTGCCAGTAGTGTACAGGGACACCCGGTGGAGCAGTTCTTC
>NA|NA|TRBV11-2|TRBJ1-1
CASSGSAGTEAFF
TGTGCCAGCAGCGGCAGTGCTGGCACTGAAGCTTTCTTT
>NA|TRBD2|TRBV7-2|TRBJ2-5
CASSPGGEVRETQYF
TGTGCCAGCAGCCCTGGGGGGGAAGTAAGGGAGACCCAGTACTTC
>NA|TRBD1|TRBV29-1|TRBJ1-1
CSVEGGTGDEGAFF
TGCAGCGTTGAAGGTGGGACAGGGGACGAGGGAGCTTTCTTT
>few|TRBD2|TRBV10-3|TRBJ2-3
CAISLAGGPKQYF
TGTGCCATCAGCCTAGCGGGAGGGCCTAAGCAGTATTTT
>NA|NA|TRBV7-9|TRBJ1-3
CASSLDGGNTIYF
TGTGCCAGCAGCTTGGACGGTGGAAACACCATATATTTT
>NA|NA|TRBV19|TRBJ1-2
CASSTLNTGYTF
TGTGCCAGTAGTACTCTGAATACGGGCTACACCTTC
>NA|NA|TRBV7-9|TRBJ1-2
CASRDQGLYGYTF
TGTGCCAGCAGGGATCAGGGGCTCTATGGCTACACCTTC
>NA|NA|TRBV5-6|TRBJ2-7
CASSFGYEQYF
TGTGCCAGCAGCTTCGGGTACGAGCAGTACTTC
>NA|NA|TRBV6-4|TRBJ2-4
CAIADRPSDPEKNIQYF
TGTGCCATCGCCGACCGACCGTCGGATCCTGAAAAAAACATTCAGTACTTC
>NA|NA|TRBV6-5|TRBJ2-7
CASSPSFTRDEQYF
TGTGCCAGCAGTCCCTCTTTCACCCGGGACGAGCAGTACTTC
>NA|NA|TRBV7-9|TRBJ2-2
CASSYSQGMGSGELFF
TGTGCCAGCAGCTACTCACAGGGTATGGGTTCCGGGGAGCTGTTTTTT
>NA|NA|TRBV4-2|TRBJ1-1
CASSLKGTPEAFF
TGTGCCAGCAGCTTAAAGGGGACACCTGAAGCTTTCTTT
>NA|NA|TRBV6-1|TRBJ1-1
CASSEFGGAMMNTEAFF
TGTGCCAGCAGTGAATTTGGGGGGGCTATGATGAACACTGAAGCTTTCTTT
>NA|NA|TRBV29-1|TRBJ2-7
CSVDSGGNYEQYF
TGCAGCGTGGATTCAGGCGGAAACTACGAGCAGTACTTC
>NA|TRBD1|TRBV11-3|TRBJ2-6
CASSSGRDSFPGANVLTF
TGTGCCAGCAGCTCCGGCCGGGACAGCTTTCCTGGGGCCAACGTCCTGACTTTC
>NA|TRBD1|TRBV5-4|TRBJ2-3
CASSYPTGGFTDTQYF
TGTGCCAGCAGCTACCCGACAGGGGGCTTCACAGATACGCAGTATTTT
>NA|NA|TRBV30|TRBJ1-3
CAWSPGFRRISGNTIYF
TGTGCCTGGAGTCCGGGGTTTCGCCGGATCTCTGGAAACACCATATATTTT
>NA|NA|TRBV30|TRBJ2-3
CAWCASGTTDTQYF
TGTGCCTGGTGCGCGTCCGGGACTACAGATACGCAGTATTTT
>NA|NA|TRBV12-1|TRBJ2-7
CASSFTSAAYEQYF
TGTGCCAGCAGCTTTACTAGCGCGGCCTACGAGCAGTACTTC
>NA|TRBD1|TRBV6-5|TRBJ1-4
CASRGTGLNEKLFF
TGTGCCAGCAGGGGGACAGGGCTGAATGAAAAACTGTTTTTT
>NA|NA|TRBV5-1|TRBJ2-7
CASSLDPAGASYEQYF
TGCGCCAGCAGCTTGGATCCTGCGGGGGCCTCCTACGAGCAGTACTTC
>NA|NA|TRBV19|TRBJ2-3
CASSADTTDTQYF
TGTGCCAGTAGTGCCGACACCACAGATACGCAGTATTTT
>NA|NA|TRBV4-2|TRBJ2-1
CASSRTRGGSYNEQFF
TGTGCCAGCAGCCGGACCAGGGGGGGGTCCTACAATGAGCAGTTCTTC
>NA|NA|TRBV27|TRBJ2-7
CASSFSGTSLNEQYF
TGTGCCAGCAGTTTTTCCGGGACTTCCTTAAACGAGCAGTACTTC
>NA|TRBD1|TRBV30|TRBJ1-6
CAFGQDNSPLHF
TGTGCCTTTGGACAGGATAATTCACCCCTCCACTTT
>NA|NA|TRBV7-9|TRBJ2-2
CASRFYTGELFF
TGTGCCAGCCGTTTCTACACCGGGGAGCTGTTTTTT
>few|TRBD2|TRBV6-4|TRBJ2-1
CASSVDSGRVYNEQFF
TGTGCCAGCAGTGTCGACAGCGGGAGGGTTTACAATGAGCAGTTCTTC
>NA|NA|TRBV5-6|TRBJ1-6
CASRESLSSYNSPLHF
TGTGCCAGCCGAGAGAGTTTAAGCTCCTATAATTCACCCCTCCACTTT
>once|TRBD2|TRBV28|TRBJ2-2
CASSYPPTSGRALVRGGELFF
TGTGCCAGCAGTTACCCCCCGACTAGCGGGAGGGCTTTGGTAAGAGGCGGGGAGCTGTTTTTT
>NA|NA|TRBV11-3|TRBJ2-2
CASSLEGAGTGELFF
TGTGCCAGCAGCTTAGAGGGGGCAGGTACCGGGGAGCTGTTTTTT
>NA|TRBD2|TRBV28|TRBJ2-2
CASSWGGSNTGELFF
TGTGCCAGCAGTTGGGGCGGGAGTAACACCGGGGAGCTGTTTTTT
>NA|TRBD2|TRBV9|TRBJ2-3
CASSPRTSGRGDTQYF
TGTGCCAGCAGCCCTAGGACTAGCGGGAGGGGGGATACGCAGTATTTT
>NA|NA|TRBV11-2|TRBJ2-3
CASSASVSPADTQYF
TGTGCCAGCAGCGCTAGCGTCTCCCCGGCAGATACGCAGTATTTT
>NA|TRBD2|TRBV4-2|TRBJ2-2
CASSQDGGANTGELFF
TGTGCCAGCAGCCAAGATGGGGGGGCGAACACCGGGGAGCTGTTTTTT
>NA|NA|TRBV5-6|TRBJ2-1
CASREGRGDEQFF
TGTGCCAGCAGGGAAGGTAGGGGGGATGAGCAGTTCTTC
>NA|NA|TRBV5-8|TRBJ2-1
CASSLLGGQRNEQFF
TGTGCCAGCAGCCTTCTGGGGGGGCAGCGCAATGAGCAGTTCTTC
>NA|NA|TRBV7-2|TRBJ2-3
CASSPDRSDTQYF
TGTGCCAGCAGCCCCGACAGGTCAGATACGCAGTATTTT
>NA|NA|TRBV7-2|TRBJ1-5
CASSYQAAGDQPQHF
TGTGCCAGCAGTTATCAGGCGGCAGGCGATCAGCCCCAGCATTTT
>few|TRBD1|TRBV15|TRBJ2-7
CATSRDRGPYEQYF
TGTGCCACCAGCAGAGATAGGGGGCCCTACGAGCAGTACTTC
>NA|TRBD1|TRBV18|TRBJ1-2
CASSPGQATSRGYTF
TGTGCCAGCTCACCGGGACAGGCGACTTCGAGGGGCTACACCTTC
>NA|NA|TRBV4-2|TRBJ1-1
CASSLEPVNTEAFF
TGTGCCAGCAGCTTGGAGCCAGTCAACACTGAAGCTTTCTTT